This paragraph covers one T cell receptor beta chain sequence. TCRdb called the 5' RACE reads again in MiXCR, with one record for every CDR3 protein. The sample holds 45,000 to 55,000 distinct CDR3 sequences, about a fifth seen once. This specimen comes from a study of chronic HIV infection and antiretroviral therapy. This CDR3 is built from 13 residues. V shed 4 bases and J shed 8 bases, with 13 bases lying between them. CDR1 is SGHRS, CDR2 YFSETQ, per germline. This TCR came from an adult who had HIV and had not received antiretroviral therapy, or was an uninfected healthy control (not recorded which). Sequenced: peripheral blood. The rearrangement uses TRBV5-1 and TRBJ2-1; possible D gene TRBD1, 5 bases. The CDR3 sequence is CASSVMGPYEQFF. The CDR3 nucleotides read TGCGCCAGCAGCGTGATGGGGCCGTATGAGCAGTTCTTC.